This TCR beta chain is from a study of OX40 agonist ivuxolimab in advanced cancers. Study-level background: Recorded diagnoses for dose-escalation patients were hepatocellular carcinoma, melanoma, renal cell or head and neck cancer.

Autoimmune disease history or systemic immunosuppression excluded patients. Germline V gene sequence: CDR1 MNHEY, CDR2 SMNVEV (reference sequence). The CDR3 is 17 amino acids. V lost 7 bases and J lost 0; bases outside the gene matches: 10. This clone occurred once. Data came from immunoSEQ multiplex PCR; TCRdb stores just in-frame clones and leaves some out. The sample comprises 50,000 to 80,000 clones, just under 85% of which are singletons, and 9.8% rests with the top ten. The receptor's source is an adult with an advanced solid tumor such as melanoma, head and neck, liver or kidney cancer. The sequenced sample was CD4+ or CD8+ T cells sorted from blood, obtained in a trial of the OX40 agonist ivuxolimab. The rearrangement links TRBV27 to TRBJ2-1, with TRBD1 matching over 9 bases. The CDR3 loop reads CASTLATGGSSYNEQFF. The CDR3, as DNA: TGTGCCAGCACCCTAGCTACAGGGGGCAGCTCCTACAATGAGCAGTTCTTC.